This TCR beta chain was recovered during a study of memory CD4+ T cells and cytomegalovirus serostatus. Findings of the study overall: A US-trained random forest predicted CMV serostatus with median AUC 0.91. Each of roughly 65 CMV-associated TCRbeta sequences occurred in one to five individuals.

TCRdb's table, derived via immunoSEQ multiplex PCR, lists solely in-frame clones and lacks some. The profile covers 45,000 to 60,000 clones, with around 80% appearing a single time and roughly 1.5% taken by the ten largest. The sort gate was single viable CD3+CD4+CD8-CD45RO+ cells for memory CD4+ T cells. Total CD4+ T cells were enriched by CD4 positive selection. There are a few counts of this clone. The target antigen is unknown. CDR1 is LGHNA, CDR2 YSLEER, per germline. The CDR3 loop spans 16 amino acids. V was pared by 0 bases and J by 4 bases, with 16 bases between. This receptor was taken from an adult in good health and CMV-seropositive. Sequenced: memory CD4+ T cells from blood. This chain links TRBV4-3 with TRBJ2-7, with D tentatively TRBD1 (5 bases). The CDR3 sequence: CASSQDETARVYEQYF. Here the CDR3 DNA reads TGCGCCAGCAGCCAAGATGAGACAGCCAGAGTATACGAGCAGTACTTC.